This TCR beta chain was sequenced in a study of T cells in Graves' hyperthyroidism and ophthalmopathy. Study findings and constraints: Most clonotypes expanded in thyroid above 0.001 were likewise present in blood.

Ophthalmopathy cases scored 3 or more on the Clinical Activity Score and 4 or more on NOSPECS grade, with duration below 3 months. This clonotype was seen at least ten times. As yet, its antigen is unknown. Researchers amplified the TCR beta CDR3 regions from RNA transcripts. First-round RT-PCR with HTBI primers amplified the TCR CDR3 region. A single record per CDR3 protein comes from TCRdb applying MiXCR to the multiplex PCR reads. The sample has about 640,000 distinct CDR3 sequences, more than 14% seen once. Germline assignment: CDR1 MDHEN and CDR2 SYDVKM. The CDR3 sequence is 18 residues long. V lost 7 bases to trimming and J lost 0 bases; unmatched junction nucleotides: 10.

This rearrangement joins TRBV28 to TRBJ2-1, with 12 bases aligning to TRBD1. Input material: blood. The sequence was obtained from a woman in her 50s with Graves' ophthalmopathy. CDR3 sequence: CASTPPGQGAYSYNEQFF. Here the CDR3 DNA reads TGTGCCAGCACCCCCCCGGGACAGGGGGCTTACTCCTACAATGAGCAGTTCTTC.